The clone carrying this T cell receptor (beta chain) was recorded many times. Noted time point: newly diagnosed GD, antithyroid drugs for less than 3 months. Construction of the TCR library relied on RNA isolated from PBMCs. American Thyroid Association guidelines defined Graves' disease diagnosis. The sample is drawn from a study of regulatory T cells in long-lasting Graves disease. iRepertoire HTBI primers and Arm-PCR of CDR3 regions built TCR beta libraries. TCRdb recomputed calls from the multiplex PCR reads with MiXCR, one row per CDR3 protein. The sample has 400,000 to 500,000 distinct CDR3 sequences, approximately 14% seen once. The ends were cut back, 2 bases at V and 3 bases at J, with 7 bases in the middle. The CDR3 contains 13 residues. The data also belong to a second study, concerning T cells in Graves' hyperthyroidism and ophthalmopathy.

The origin of this receptor is a woman aged 45-59 years with Graves disease. The chain links TRBV12-3 or TRBV12-4 to TRBJ1-1; D possibly corresponds to TRBD1 (5 bases). The sequencing here drew on peripheral blood mononuclear cells (PBMCs), taken at new diagnosis, from a patient treated with antithyroid drugs. CDR3 sequence reads: CASSLPGDTEAFF. The CDR3 DNA sequence: TGTGCCAGCAGTTTACCGGGGGACACTGAAGCTTTCTTT.